Shown below are 16 T cell receptor beta chains from a single sample sequenced in a study of blood T cells in healthy people across ages. A second PCR of about 6 to 12 cycles used a sample-barcoded 5' primer and a J-beta primer mix. TCRdb reprocessed the 5' RACE reads with MiXCR, giving one entry per CDR3 protein. The sample holds some 900,000 distinct CDR3 sequences, about 30% seen once. Sequencing input: blood. Every receptor here comes from a woman aged 80 or over in good health.

About this clonotype itself: A read error may account for a junction end that differs from germline. The chain joins TRBV7-7 to TRBJ2-5; 9 bases fit TRBD1. The CDR3 extends over 15 amino acids. Germline V gives CDR1 SSHAT, CDR2 FNYEAQ (reference sequence). The CDR3 protein is CASSSGQGSQETQYF. The CDR3 nucleotides read TGTGCTAGCAGCTCAGGACAGGGGAGTCAAGAGACCCAGTACTTC.

This clonotype came up a few times. A much larger clone differs by one base, so this may be a read error. The rearrangement links TRBV7-2 to TRBJ2-7; D not resolved. Germline values: CDR1 SGHTA, CDR2 FQGNSA. Trimming removed 5 bases at V and 3 bases at J, with 14 bases between. CDR3 length: 14 residues. CDR3 nucleotides: TGTGCCAGCAGCGTCGCCTTCCTTGGCTACGAGCAGTACTTC. Translation gives CASSVAFLGYEQYF.

This clonotype was seen only once. The rearrangement joins TRBV5-4 to TRBJ2-3; 7 nucleotides agree with TRBD2. Germline trimming cut 5 bases from V and 0 bases from J; bases unmatched to any gene: 9. Germline V lookup: CDR1 SGHNT, CDR2 YYREEE (reference sequence). The CDR3 has 16 residues. CDR3 region: CASSSTTSPSTDTQYF. The CDR3 DNA reads TGTGCCAGCAGTTCCACGACTAGCCCTAGCACAGATACGCAGTATTTT.

This clonotype came up many times. This sequence joins TRBV18 and TRBJ2-7, with 9 positions matching TRBD1. CDR1 is KGHSH, CDR2 LQKENI, per germline. Unmatched junction bases numbered 6, after V lost 5 bases and J lost 1 base. This CDR3 has 15 amino acids. The DNA for the CDR3 is TGTGCCAGCTCAACCGGGACAGGGAGGTCCTACGAGCAGTACTTC. It is translated as CASSTGTGRSYEQYF.

This clonotype was seen a few times. A much larger clone is a single base away; this may be a read error. This chain uses TRBV7-2 with TRBJ2-1, with D tentatively TRBD2 (6 bases). This CDR3 has 14 residues. Germline V gene lookup returns CDR1 SGHTA and CDR2 FQGNSA. The CDR3 reads CANSQTYRGLEQFF. In DNA, the CDR3 is TGTGCCAACAGCCAAACTTACCGGGGACTCGAGCAGTTCTTC.

This clonotype was observed a few times. The chain uses TRBV19 and TRBJ1-2, with no clear D. The CDR3 has 11 amino acids. The V end lost 3 bases, the J end lost 4 bases, and 3 bases lay between the germline ends. Germline CDR1 LNHDA, CDR2 SQIVND (reference sequence). The CDR3 region has the DNA TGTGCCAGTAGTATCGCCTATGGCTACACCTTC. It translates to CASSIAYGYTF.

Only a few counts were recorded for this clonotype. The V call is TRBV20-1, the J call TRBJ2-5; 9 bases agree with TRBD2. The end of the DNA is better explained by TRBJ2-1, so the J call may be wrong. Germline V lookup: CDR1 DFQATT, CDR2 SNEGSKA (reference sequence). The CDR3 length is 14 residues. In DNA, the CDR3 is TGCAGTGCTAGCGGTAGCGGGGGCCAAGAGACCCAGTTCTTC. It translates to CSASGSGGQETQFF.

This clonotype showed up many times. This sequence joins TRBV14 and TRBJ2-1, with 10 positions matching TRBD2. The V gene's germline CDR1 is SGHDN and CDR2 FVKESK. There are 13 residues in the CDR3. Trimming took 5 bases from V and 14 from J; bases not matched to a gene: 9. CDR3 bases: TGTGCCAGCAGCACAGGCCCCGGACTAGCGGAGTTCTTC. It yields the protein CASSTGPGLAEFF.

This chain links TRBV20-1 with TRBJ2-1, with 13 bases fitting TRBD2. Germline V gene lookup returns CDR1 DFQATT and CDR2 SNEGSKA (reference sequence). Trimming took 6 bases from V and 8 from J; bases not matched to a gene: 10. There are 15 residues in the CDR3. In nucleotides, the CDR3 is TGCAGTGCCCAGGGGGGACTAGCGGGGAAGGATGAGCAGTTCTTC. As protein: CSAQGGLAGKDEQFF.

This clonotype was counted at least ten times. This chain links TRBV20-1 with TRBJ1-4; tentative D call: TRBD1 (5 bases). Trimming pared 3 bases from V and 3 bases from J, leaving 14 bases between. CDR1 is DFQATT, CDR2 SNEGSKA, per germline (reference sequence). There are 15 residues in the CDR3. The CDR3 nucleotides read TGCAGTGCTAGGGGGACGGGGGTGGCTAATGAAAAACTGTTTTTT. It codes for CSARGTGVANEKLFF.

This clonotype showed up many times. The rearrangement links TRBV7-2 to TRBJ2-5; 8 bases are shared with TRBD1. V was clipped by 4 bases and J by 5 bases; unmatched bases: 3. This CDR3 spans 13 amino acids. CDR1 SGHTA and CDR2 FQGNSA come from the germline V gene. CDR3 DNA: TGTGCCAGCAGCTCGGGACAGGTTGAGACCCAGTACTTC. Its protein product is CASSSGQVETQYF.

V and J are TRBV20-1 and TRBJ1-1; possible D gene TRBD1, 5 bases. The V and J ends lost 6 bases and 1 base respectively, with 15 bases between them. Germline lookup yields CDR1 DFQATT and CDR2 SNEGSKA (reference sequence). This CDR3 has 14 amino acids. The CDR3: CSALRGGQNTEAFF. The CDR3 DNA follows: TGCAGTGCCCTACGAGGAGGACAGAACACTGAAGCTTTCTTT.

The rearrangement joins TRBV9 to TRBJ1-2, with no clear D. Per the germline V gene, CDR1 is SGDLS and CDR2 is YYNGEE. The CDR3 has 13 amino acids. Trimming stripped 3 bases from V and 4 bases from J, with 10 bases between. The CDR3 region has the DNA TGTGCCAGCAGCGCGGGCCCGGTCTATGGCTACACCTTC. This gives the protein CASSAGPVYGYTF.

V usage is TRBV5-1 and J usage is TRBJ2-1; D tentatively reads TRBD1 or TRBD2 (5 bases each). Trimming shortened V by 3 bases and J by 3 bases, and 10 bases separated the two germline ends. CDR1 is SGHRS and CDR2 is YFSETQ in the germline V gene. The CDR3 length is 14 residues. CDR3 sequence (DNA): TGCGCCAGCAGCTCGCCTGGGGGCTACAATGAGCAGTTCTTC. Its translation: CASSSPGGYNEQFF.

This clonotype showed up many times. This chain links TRBV20-1 with TRBJ2-3, with 10 bases matching TRBD2. The J segment lost 4 bases and the V segment lost 1 base, leaving 2 bases of the junction unmatched. The CDR3 is made up of 14 amino acids. From germline, CDR1 is DFQATT and CDR2 SNEGSKA (reference sequence). The CDR3 coding sequence is TGCAGTGCTAGAGCGAGCGGGGGGGCAGATACGCAGTATTTT. This translates into CSARASGGADTQYF.

In this sample, this clonotype turned up a few times. V gene TRBV2 combines with J gene TRBJ2-7; D call uncertain. V was cut by 6 bases and J by 6 bases, with 18 bases left in between. The CDR3 spans 14 residues. CDR1 is SNHLY and CDR2 is FYNNEI in the germline V gene. CDR3 region: CASRDRIRSAEQYF. Here the CDR3 DNA reads TGTGCCAGCAGGGATCGCATCCGATCGGCCGAGCAGTACTTC.